Described below is a single T cell receptor (beta chain) sequence and its context. The data derive from a study of CD39 and CD103 CD8 tumor-infiltrating T cells. Whole-study context: Repertoire comparisons were shown for four patients, including a melanoma patient.

At sample collection, these patients were off therapy. Negative selection enriched T cells; tumor-infiltrating lymphocyte samples also used EpCAM beads. Memory CD8 T cells were sorted as CD8+CD4-CD45RA-, any CCR7 status. The CDR3 has 14 amino acids. Trimming pared 6 bases from V and 5 bases from J, leaving 14 bases between. CDR1 and CDR2 (germline): SGHAT, FQNNGV. The protocol was immunoSEQ multiplex PCR, while the TCRdb copy is restricted to in-frame clones and leaves out a portion. The sample carries some 16,000 clones, 85% to 95% recorded once. The genes are TRBV11-2 and TRBJ2-1, with D unclear. This clonotype was sampled from a human donor with head and neck squamous cell carcinoma. The sequenced material came from CD8+ T cells sorted from blood. The subset: total memory CD8 T cells (CD45RA-CCR7+/-) from blood or uninvolved lymph node. CDR3 amino acids: CASSPTTLHNEQFF. The CDR3 DNA reads TGTGCCAGCAGTCCCACGACCCTTCACAATGAGCAGTTCTTC.